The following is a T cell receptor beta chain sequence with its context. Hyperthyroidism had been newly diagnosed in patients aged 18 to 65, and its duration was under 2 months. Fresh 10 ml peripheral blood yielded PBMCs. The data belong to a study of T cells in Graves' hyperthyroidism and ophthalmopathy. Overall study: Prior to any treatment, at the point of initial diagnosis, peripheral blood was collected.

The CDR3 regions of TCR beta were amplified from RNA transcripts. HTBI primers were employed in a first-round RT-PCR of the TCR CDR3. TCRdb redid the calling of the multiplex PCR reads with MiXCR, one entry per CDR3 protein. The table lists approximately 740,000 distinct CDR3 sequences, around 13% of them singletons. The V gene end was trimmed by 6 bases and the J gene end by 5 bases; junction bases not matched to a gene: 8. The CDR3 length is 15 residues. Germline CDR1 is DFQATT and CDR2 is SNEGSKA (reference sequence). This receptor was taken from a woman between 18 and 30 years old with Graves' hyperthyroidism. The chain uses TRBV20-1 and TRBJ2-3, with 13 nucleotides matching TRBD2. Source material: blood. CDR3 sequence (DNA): TGCAGTGCGATGACTAGCGGGAGGTTAATAGATACGCAGTATTTT. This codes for CSAMTSGRLIDTQYF.